This T cell receptor (beta chain) is drawn from a study of cytomegalovirus exposure and HLA in healthy donors (TCRdb year 2017). In terms of the full investigation: According to an earlier analysis of several hundred of the donors, about 179 million T cells yielded 120 million or so unique TCR beta sequences and 250 to 350 Gb of sequence data. Roughly 310 gigabases of sequencing data and approximately 85 million unique TCR sequences were included in an early release covering several hundred HLA-typed donors. Among the approximately 430 genotyped donors, approximately 77% belonged to the genetic ancestry cluster associated with self-reported Caucasian donors. The study aimed to test whether signatures of past pathogen exposure could be identified by cataloging public T cell receptors. The study used immunosequencing to profile the T cell repertoires of 600 to 850 subjects and linked those repertoires to cytomegalovirus serostatus. Besides the first cohort of 550 to 750 subjects, a separate validation cohort made up of over 100 different subjects was used. To predict cytomegalovirus infection status, the study brought together high-throughput TCR immunosequencing, statistical association of individual TCRs with disease status, and machine learning. To study patterns of TCR occurrence, a later analysis re-analyzed previously published TCR beta repertoires from more than 550 donors and added high-resolution HLA genotyping. The later analysis used no new phenotypic data to find candidate immune exposures, relying instead on TCR beta sequences and their occurrence across donors. An earlier analysis of 500 to 650 of the donors applied high-throughput TCR beta sequencing to assess whether each TCR beta V gene segment acted as functional or pseudogenic. Alongside the repertoire data, information on donor age, sex, ethnicity and CMV serostatus was compiled. A later genetic analysis took genome-wide SNP genotypes for about 55% of the 666 donors and used that subset as a discovery cohort. Every repertoire in the discovery cohort had been generated on one and the same sequencing platform. Class I and class II HLA loci were covered by the typing at four-digit resolution. The number of typed donors differed by locus: about 629-630 for A, B, C, DRB1 and DQB1; 522 for DQA1; 600 to 610 for DPA1; and some 450 for DPB1. Because of strong linkage in the cohort, four to six DR-DQ haplotypes were treated as single units for association and clustering. Among about 390 genotyped donors of the cohort, an average of approximately 230,000 unique TCR beta nucleotide sequences were sequenced per donor, approximately 20% of them non-productive.

The cohort comprised fewer than 700 healthy bone marrow donors. At the time of sampling, all cohort members were nominally healthy, though unrecorded immune exposures were likely present. The donor was CMV seropositive and belonged to the group of about 290 seropositive cohort members. Each donor provided a peripheral blood sample, and peripheral blood mononuclear cells were used for TCR beta sequencing. Genomic DNA extraction from the blood cell samples was performed with the Qiagen DNeasy Blood Extraction Kit. To note about this clone: Its antigen is still unknown. The input lacks base qualities; no much larger clone sits a single base away.

What the work shows at the level of the full study, not this receptor alone: The classifier was reported to diagnose cytomegalovirus status with high specificity and sensitivity in both the original cohort and the validation cohort. It was suggested by the authors that the approach could potentially be generalized to other disease states and immunological phenotypes. Correlated functional status among segregating V segments might reflect linkage disequilibrium, but an unknown experimental factor could not be ruled out. Because counts were too low, roughly 18 rarely observed V segments, including chromosome 9 orphons, were left out of the earlier analysis of a few hundred of the donors. This cohort had only TCR beta chains sequenced, and the lack of alpha or paired-chain data limited which features could be detected. A further reported finding was that TCR beta sequences accurately predicted the HLA-A and HLA-B alleles for most subjects in the first cohort. A later genetic analysis associated a missense DCLRE1C variant with V-gene and J-gene trimming of TCR beta chains, and an independent cohort replicated the association. A cluster of highly shared sequence variants was judged likely to be a technical artifact of the sequencing pipeline. Because HLA typing was unavailable for some donors at each locus, only the typed subset was used in association tests. Most TCR sequences were seen in very few donors, while some public TCRs were found in many individuals. An earlier analysis of around 500 of the donors showed that most TCR beta V segments appeared in productive rearrangements either about 87% or about 30% of the time, which broadly matched IMGT annotations. The 87-base-pair reads could not distinguish some IMGT-functional V segments, including TRBV6-2 and TRBV6-3, so those segments were excluded. When HLA alleles, especially DR and DQ, strongly co-occurred, attributing TCR associations to individual alleles was difficult. Compared with equally common non-associated chains, HLA-associated TCR beta chains in a later analysis were more clonally expanded and had lower generation probabilities. In a later genetic analysis, fewer N-insertions in productive TCRs were reported among donors in an Asian-associated ancestry cluster than the approximately 670-donor mean. The study listed approximately 150 TCR beta chains as associated with cytomegalovirus. Roughly uniform sequencing depth across donors was assumed in presence/absence analyses, although this assumption may not hold. According to a later analysis, parvovirus B19, influenza, CMV and Epstein-Barr virus appeared linked to several top co-occurrence clusters. Specific HLA alleles were associated with 15,000 to 20,000 TCR beta sequences at a false discovery rate of 0.05 in a later analysis. The only immune exposure information available for the cohort was CMV serostatus. A few of the identified cytomegalovirus-associated TCR beta chains were confirmed in vitro to be specific for cytomegalovirus antigens. According to a later analysis, most CMV-associated TCR beta chains appeared to be HLA-restricted, and the HLA associations seemed to be driven largely by CMV exposure. According to a later analysis, TCR association rates differed among HLA loci, with DRB1 alleles showing the most associated TCRs and HLA-C alleles showing the fewest.

The library was built by means of the immunoSEQ multiplex PCR assay. The multiplex PCR relied on a mix of 60 forward primers for TCR Vbeta segments and 13 reverse primers for TCR Jbeta segments. Amplification of the CDR3 region of rearranged TCR beta genes was performed with a multiplex PCR assay on genomic DNA. On the Illumina HiSeq System, the amplified TCR beta libraries were sequenced as 87-base-pair reads. The original methods were these. A later analysis tallied 80 million to 95 million unique TCR beta chains across the 666 repertoires, and some 12 million of those chains were shared by two or more donors. Raw reads were error-corrected and collapsed into unique sequences by a nearest-neighbor algorithm in which closely related sequences were merged to remove PCR and sequencing errors. CDR3 sequences were aligned to IMGT reference sequences to assign V, D and J gene segments. For a sequence to be retained, a match of at least six nucleotides to both a V gene segment and a J gene segment was required. A rearrangement counted as productive if the CDR3 had no stop codons and remained in frame with V and J, and every other rearrangement counted as non-productive. Following IMGT convention, CDR3 was defined as the stretch from the second conserved V-encoded cysteine up to the conserved J-encoded phenylalanine. The earlier analysis of a few hundred of the donors excluded sequences that lacked an unambiguous match to a single V gene segment. In an earlier analysis of several hundred of the donors, V segments were called functional above 56.7% productive rearrangements and were called segregating when the between-donor standard deviation exceeded 5%. A statistical classification framework was developed to diagnose cytomegalovirus status using the catalog of TCR beta chain sequences. V and J gene assignment, in a later analysis, came from comparing TCR nucleotide sequences with IMGT/GENE-DB human TR gene sequences. In a later analysis, CDR3 sequences and most-parsimonious VDJ recombination scenarios were assigned using the TCRdist pipeline. A later analysis defined each TCR beta chain by its CDR3 amino acid sequence plus V-gene family, and excluded reads lacking a unique V-gene family. As a way to deal with suspected cross-contamination and a sequencing artifact, a later analysis dropped approximately 570 nucleotide sequences that were highly shared and had low generation probability. A later analysis calculated a clonal expansion index for each public chain from normalized within-repertoire ranks of inferred template counts. In a later analysis, generation probabilities were computed with a VDJ recombination model fitted to out-of-frame rearrangements, and the resulting probabilities were checked against IGoR. Hypergeometric tests were used in a later analysis to score TCR-TCR, TCR-HLA and TCR-CMV co-occurrence, with a repertoire-size bias correction applied to the TCR pairs. False discovery rates were estimated in a later analysis by permuting HLA or CMV assignments 20 times. In a later analysis, co-occurring TCRs were grouped using DBSCAN, and TCRdist sequence similarity was added for clustering within HLA-allele-positive subsets. Repertoires with fewer than 30,000 or more than 120,000 public chains were left out of co-occurrence clustering, as were five repertoires with anomalous nucleotide sharing. The immuneACCESS repertoire file appears here via TCRdb, limited to in-frame rearrangements. These files lack a portion of the clones; in checked studies, under half of the deficit traces to unresolved V genes, and the cause of the others is not known. V and J calls plus clone size are reproduced from that table; the DNA served to infer D and trimming. The sample yields fewer than 200,000 clones; approximately 77% were counted once. Roughly 3.6% of the sample is taken by the ten largest.

V sheds 0 bases and J sheds 2 bases, leaving 11 bases between their ends. The cysteine opens and the phenylalanine closes a CDR3 of 16 amino acids. Only the CDR3 DNA stays, 48 bases, in frame from base 1. The germline V gene (reference sequence) sets CDR1 to SGHKS and CDR2 to YYEKEE. The specimen sequenced was PBMCs. The V gene is TRBV5-5 and the J gene is TRBJ2-2; there is no confident call for the D gene. The clonotype originates from a man in his forties in good health and CMV-seropositive. The CDR3 in this case is CASSLGVSDNTGELFF. The sequenced DNA: TGTGCCAGCAGCTTGGGAGTAAGCGACAACACCGGGGAGCTGTTTTTT.